One sample yielded the 29 T cell receptor beta chains listed below, sequenced in a study of T cell changes during pregnancy in multiple sclerosis (dated by TCRdb to the late 2010s). Libraries were prepared through the immunoSEQ multiplex PCR assay. What TCRdb holds here is the immuneACCESS table cut down to in-frame rearrangements. Part of the clones is not present; checked against another copy, under half of the missing clones reflect an unresolved V gene, and the others are unexplained. Counted in this sample were some 66,000 clones; 75% to 95% of them appeared once. The ten largest make up less than 6% of the sample. The sample was CD8+ T cells from peripheral blood mononuclear cells, taken before pregnancy. The receptors originated from a female donor with multiple sclerosis, enrolled in a pregnancy study.

This chain joins TRBV9 and TRBJ1-1; 8 bases are shared with TRBD1. This CDR3 contains 15 residues. The trim removed 3 bases at V and 4 bases at J, leaving 8 bases unmatched. Germline CDR1 and CDR2: SGDLS and YYNGEE. The CDR3 protein is CASSARTGTGTEAFF. CDR3 DNA sequence: TGTGCCAGCAGCGCCAGAACCGGGACAGGCACTGAAGCTTTCTTT.

The genes are TRBV5-1 and TRBJ1-2; D not resolved. This CDR3 has 14 amino acids. The V gene lost 4 bases and the J gene lost 0 bases, with 10 bases spanning the gap. The V gene's germline CDR1 is SGHRS and CDR2 YFSETQ. The CDR3 DNA sequence: TGCGCCAGCAGCGACCGGGGTTCTAACTATGGCTACACCTTC. Translation: CASSDRGSNYGYTF.

In its sample, this clone was seen once. The rearrangement links TRBV6-1 to TRBJ1-2; 8 nucleotides match TRBD1. J gave up 6 bases and V 7 bases, and 13 bases lay outside the gene matches. CDR3 size: 15 residues. Germline CDR1 reads MNHNS; CDR2 reads SASEGT. The CDR3 region has the DNA TGTGCCAGCAACCCTGGACAGGGCCCCCTCGATGGCTACACCTTC. It is translated as CASNPGQGPLDGYTF.

This clone was picked up one time. The rearrangement joins TRBV9 to TRBJ2-2; tentatively, D is TRBD2 (5 bases). The V end was cut by 4 bases, the J end by 6 bases, with 19 bases between. There are 16 residues in the CDR3. Per the germline V gene, CDR1 is SGDLS and CDR2 is YYNGEE. In nucleotides, the CDR3 is TGTGCCAGCAGCCCCAGTGAGATTAGCGCGGCCGGGGAGCTGTTTTTT. Protein product: CASSPSEISAAGELFF.

V usage is TRBV7-3 and J usage is TRBJ1-6; 9 bases fit TRBD1. The germline V gene encodes CDR1 SGHTA and CDR2 FQGTGA. The CDR3 contains 14 residues. Trimming took 4 bases from V and 7 from J; bases not matched to a gene: 2. The CDR3 DNA reads TGTGCCAGCAGCTATGGACAGGGGAATTCACCCCTCCACTTT. Protein product: CASSYGQGNSPLHF.

This clone was seen only a few times. The J gene is TRBJ2-3, the V gene TRBV6-4; D is possibly TRBD2 (6 bases). The CDR3 runs 14 residues. The germline V gene encodes CDR1 MRHNA and CDR2 SNTAGT. Trimming cost V 5 bases and J 3 bases, with 12 bases left between them. CDR3 coding DNA: TGTGCCAGCAGTATTTCTGGGGGGACAGATACGCAGTATTTT. This sequence encodes CASSISGGTDTQYF.

The J gene is TRBJ2-1, the V gene TRBV15, with 9 positions matching TRBD2. Germline values: CDR1 LNHNV, CDR2 YYDKDF (reference sequence). The CDR3 sequence is 14 residues long. V was pared by 5 bases and J by 7 bases, with 6 bases of the junction left unmatched. This CDR3 reads CATSRAGGPNEQFF. The CDR3 DNA is TGTGCCACCAGCCGAGCGGGGGGCCCGAATGAGCAGTTCTTC.

This chain links TRBV11-2 with TRBJ2-1, with 7 bases identical to TRBD1. CDR3 length: 15 amino acids. Germline V gene data show CDR1 as SGHAT and CDR2 as FQNNGV. Trimming removed 0 bases from V and 7 bases from J; junction bases left unmatched: 6. CDR3 region: CASSLDLGQLNEQFF. CDR3 sequence (DNA): TGTGCCAGCAGCTTAGATCTGGGACAGCTTAATGAGCAGTTCTTC.

The V gene is TRBV29-1, the J gene TRBJ1-3; 12 positions match TRBD1. In germline, CDR1 is SQVTM, CDR2 ANQGSEA. J gave up 2 bases and V 7 bases, and 21 bases lay outside the gene matches. The CDR3 consists of 20 residues. DNA for the CDR3: TGCAGCGGCGTCCTAACCGGGACAGGGGGCAAGGTTGACCCTGGAAACACCATATATTTT. Translated: CSGVLTGTGGKVDPGNTIYF.

V is TRBV11-2 and J is TRBJ2-1, with D possibly TRBD1 on 5 matching bases. CDR1 and CDR2 from the germline V gene are SGHAT and FQNNGV. With 5 bases removed from V and 5 bases from J, the gap between germline ends came to 7 bases. The CDR3 has 12 amino acids. This CDR3 reads CASSTDNNEQFF. The CDR3 nucleotides read TGTGCCAGCAGCACGGACAACAATGAGCAGTTCTTC.

The genes are TRBV6-5 and TRBJ2-1; D perhaps matches TRBD2 (7 bases). Trimming removed 2 bases from V and 7 bases from J, with 18 bases in between. The CDR3 runs to 16 residues. Germline lookup yields CDR1 MNHEY and CDR2 SVGAGI. The CDR3 region is CASSYLNPGGRNEQFF. CDR3 DNA sequence: TGTGCCAGCAGTTACCTAAATCCCGGGGGGCGGAATGAGCAGTTCTTC.

V usage is TRBV6-1 and J usage is TRBJ2-1; D is unclear. The germline V gene has CDR1 MNHNS and CDR2 SASEGT. This CDR3 has 14 amino acids. Trimming took off 0 bases at V and 10 bases at J, with 13 bases between the two ends. This CDR3 is CASSEAPGSWEQFF. The CDR3 nucleotides read TGTGCCAGCAGTGAAGCGCCAGGTTCTTGGGAGCAGTTCTTC.

The chain has TRBV6-6 and TRBJ2-2, with TRBD2 matching 7 bases. J lost 6 bases, V lost 6 bases, and 7 bases had no gene match. Germline CDR1 MNHNY, CDR2 SVGAGI (reference sequence). The CDR3 runs 14 residues. CDR3: CASRPTRGAGELFF. CDR3 coding DNA: TGTGCCAGCAGACCTACTCGGGGGGCCGGGGAGCTGTTTTTT.

A note on this clone: Germline is not matched at one junction end, which may reflect a read error. The chain links TRBV7-2 to TRBJ2-7; a possible D gene is TRBD2 (6 bases). The CDR3 is 12 amino acids. Germline lookup yields CDR1 SGHTA and CDR2 FQGNSA. CDR3 amino acids: CASSRAGTPKDF. The CDR3 DNA is TGTGCCAGCAGTCGGGCCGGGACTCCGAAGGACTTC.

The CDR3 DNA reads as TGTGCCAGTAGTATAGATTTTACGGGGTTCCTTCAGCCCCAGCATTTT. This sequence encodes CASSIDFTGFLQPQHF. The chain combines TRBV19 with TRBJ1-5; the D is unclear. Germline values: CDR1 LNHDA, CDR2 SQIVND (reference sequence). V was cut by 0 bases and J by 6 bases, with 15 bases left in between. The CDR3 spans 16 residues.

J is TRBJ1-1 and V is TRBV19; D not certain. Germline CDR1 LNHDA, CDR2 SQIVND (reference sequence). The CDR3 extends over 15 amino acids. Trimming removed 5 bases at V and 2 bases at J, with 15 bases between. Written as DNA, the CDR3 is TGTGCCAGTAGTTCGATTGGAGGGTTTAACACTGAAGCTTTCTTT. This sequence encodes CASSSIGGFNTEAFF.

The J gene is TRBJ1-5, the V gene TRBV28; D gene uncertain. Deletions cut 3 bases from V and 2 bases from J, with 17 bases between. The length of the CDR3 is 17 residues. Germline-derived CDR1 and CDR2 are MDHEN and SYDVKM. CDR3 loop: CASSFLENTEGNQPQHF. CDR3 bases: TGTGCCAGCAGTTTTCTGGAGAATACGGAGGGCAATCAGCCCCAGCATTTT.

The chain carries TRBV9 and TRBJ1-5; 7 bases line up with TRBD1. The CDR3 contains 15 residues. Germline trimming cut 4 bases from V and 3 bases from J; bases unmatched to any gene: 7. The germline CDR1 and CDR2 sequences are SGDLS and YYNGEE. CDR3 loop: CASSPGTADNQPQHF. As DNA, the CDR3 is TGTGCCAGCAGCCCCGGGACAGCTGACAATCAGCCCCAGCATTTT.

V is TRBV6-5 and J is TRBJ2-5, with D maybe TRBD1 (5 bases). Per the germline V gene, CDR1 is MNHEY and CDR2 is SVGAGI. V was clipped by 1 base and J by 0 bases, with 9 bases between them. The CDR3 sequence is 15 residues long. The CDR3 spells CASSYYQGDQETQYF. Here the CDR3 DNA reads TGTGCCAGCAGTTACTATCAAGGGGACCAAGAGACCCAGTACTTC.

The chain employs TRBV6-5 and TRBJ2-1, with 11 bases aligning to TRBD2. This CDR3 region has 15 residues. The trim removed 2 bases at V and 8 bases at J, leaving 5 bases unmatched. In germline, CDR1 is MNHEY, CDR2 SVGAGI. The DNA of the CDR3 is TGTGCCAGCAGTTACAATAGCGGGGGGGCTTATGAGCAGTTCTTC. It encodes CASSYNSGGAYEQFF.

The CDR3 coding sequence is TGTGCCAGCAGCAATCCTTGGGGGCGGGGGGTCGAGCAGTACTTC. This sequence encodes CASSNPWGRGVEQYF. This chain uses TRBV11-2 with TRBJ2-7, with 8 bases fitting TRBD2. Germline assignment: CDR1 SGHAT and CDR2 FQNNGV. The trim removed 5 bases at V and 6 bases at J, leaving 12 bases unmatched. The CDR3 runs to 15 residues.

J is TRBJ2-3 and V is TRBV5-8; 7 bases agree with TRBD1. The ends lost 3 bases at V and 2 bases at J; junction bases unmatched: 9. The CDR3 covers 16 residues. CDR1 and CDR2 from the germline V gene are SGHTS and YDEGEE. The CDR3 nucleotides are TGTGCCAGCAGCTCCCCTAGGGGGCAAATCACAGATACGCAGTATTTT. Translation gives CASSSPRGQITDTQYF.

The chain has TRBV9 and TRBJ1-4; D perhaps matches TRBD1 (5 bases). The CDR3 is 16 amino acids. V was trimmed by 3 bases and J by 7 bases, leaving 19 bases between them. Germline CDR1 SGDLS, CDR2 YYNGEE. Here the CDR3 DNA reads TGTGCCAGCAGCGCCCAGGGCGGTGGTGGTGGTGAAAAACTGTTTTTT. As protein: CASSAQGGGGGEKLFF.

This clone was counted only a few times. The gene calls are TRBV7-6 and TRBJ2-7; 7 nucleotides agree with TRBD1. The junction had 6 bases not matched to a gene; V was cut back by 5 bases and J by 5 bases. The CDR3 totals 13 residues. Per the germline V gene, CDR1 is SGHVS and CDR2 is FNYEAQ. The CDR3 spells CASSPTGFHEQYF. The CDR3 nucleotides read TGTGCCAGCAGCCCGACAGGGTTCCACGAGCAGTACTTC.

This chain connects TRBV30 to TRBJ1-2, with D possibly being TRBD1 (5 bases). Trimming cost V 1 base and J 2 bases, with 8 bases left between them. This CDR3 is built from 13 residues. Germline V gene data show CDR1 as GTSNPN and CDR2 as SVGIG (reference sequence). The CDR3 protein is CAWSETENYGYTF. The DNA for the CDR3 is TGTGCCTGGAGTGAGACAGAAAACTATGGCTACACCTTC.

The V call is TRBV7-9, the J call TRBJ2-5; TRBD2 might be the D (5 bases). The V end was cut by 5 bases, the J end by 5 bases, with 12 bases between. The CDR3 has 13 amino acids. Germline values: CDR1 SEHNR, CDR2 FQNEAQ (reference sequence). CDR3 sequence reads: CASSPEVAETQYF. As DNA, the CDR3 is TGTGCCAGCAGCCCGGAGGTGGCCGAGACCCAGTACTTC.

This chain links TRBV9 with TRBJ2-5; D unresolved. The CDR3 length is 14 residues. In germline, CDR1 is SGDLS, CDR2 YYNGEE. V dropped 4 bases and J dropped 5 bases, with 15 bases sitting between them. CDR3 protein: CASSYHPGGETQYF. Written as DNA, the CDR3 is TGTGCCAGCAGCTATCATCCGGGTGGGGAGACCCAGTACTTC.

The V call is TRBV5-1, the J call TRBJ1-2, with D possibly matching TRBD1 (5 bases). This CDR3 comprises 16 residues. The V gene lost 4 bases and the J gene lost 1 base, with 17 bases spanning the gap. Germline CDR1 and CDR2: SGHRS and YFSETQ. The CDR3 here is CASSGRTGLLNYGYTF. The CDR3 nucleotides are TGCGCCAGCAGCGGACGCACAGGTCTACTTAACTATGGCTACACCTTC.

CDR3 residues: CASSEAKYTPYEQYF. The DNA of the CDR3 is TGTGCCAGCAGTGAAGCCAAATATACTCCCTACGAGCAGTACTTC. The rearrangement links TRBV6-1 to TRBJ2-7; D remains unclear. Trimming took 0 bases from V and 2 from J, leaving 11 bases between them. From germline, CDR1 is MNHNS and CDR2 SASEGT. This CDR3 spans 15 amino acids.